Sequencing of this TCR beta chain was carried out in a study of T cells in Graves' hyperthyroidism and ophthalmopathy. Study-wide results and limits: Ophthalmopathy cases were set apart from stable hyperthyroidism by a 13 V-J model. Blood held most thyroid clonotypes expanded above 0.001 frequency.

Recently diagnosed hyperthyroidism of less than 2 months' duration affected patients aged 18 to 65. Diagnoses were established using clinical symptoms, serum thyroxine and TRAb, thyroid ultrasound and orbital computed tomography. The CDR3 regions of TCR beta were amplified from RNA transcripts. The HTBI primer set was used in a first-round RT-PCR of the TCR CDR3. TCRdb processed the multiplex PCR reads anew with MiXCR; each CDR3 protein has one entry. The repertoire includes hundreds of thousands of distinct CDR3 sequences, around 15% of them detected once, and less than 4.5% sits in the top ten. CDR3 length: 15 amino acids. CDR1 SGHTA and CDR2 FQGNSA come from the germline V gene. Note on this clonotype: Its antigen is unknown. Germline and junction disagree at one end, which may indicate a read error.

The sample consisted of blood. The source of this sequence is a woman in her 30s with Graves' hyperthyroidism. The genes are TRBV7-2 and TRBJ2-5, with no clear D. The CDR3 DNA sequence: TGTGCCAGCAGTCCAACACGAGGTTCTCAAGAGACCCAGTGCTTC. It encodes CASSPTRGSQETQCF.